The clone carrying this TCR beta chain appeared many times. The antigen is undetermined. This sample is part of a study of T cell repertoires in cytomegalovirus infection. Study summary: The public TCR beta signatures pointed to both CMV infection and matching HLA type.

V dropped 10 bases and J dropped 4 bases, with 22 bases sitting between them. CDR3 length: 15 residues. Germline values: CDR1 MDHEN, CDR2 SYDVKM. TCRdb fed the reads into MiXCR, producing one record per CDR3 protein. The sample includes approximately 170,000 distinct CDR3 sequences, around 14% seen only once; the top ten take about a quarter. Study-wide findings and caveats: CMV-specific TCR beta clonotypes restricted by HLA-C dominated the ex vivo response.

Sample: PBMCs. The V gene is TRBV28, the J gene TRBJ2-5; TRBD1 might be the D (5 bases). The sequence derives from a human donor in good health (CMV status not recorded). Some clones in this sample may be carry-over from other donors' samples. The chain's CDR3 is CATFGPQGLLETQYF. The CDR3 DNA follows: TGTGCCACCTTTGGCCCTCAGGGTCTCCTAGAGACCCAGTACTTC.